This T cell receptor (beta chain) was observed in a study of T-cell memory formation after mild COVID-19. For the study at large: The study found TCR clusters largely donor specific. Study-wide findings and caveats: The authors did not confirm SARS-CoV-2 specificity of second-wave clones peaking day 37. A balance of CD4 and CD8 characterized clones contracting day 15 to 85, whereas later expanders leaned CD4+.

A word on this clonotype: Antigen specificity is unknown.

TCRdb re-analysed the 5' RACE reads in MiXCR, keeping a single row per CDR3 protein. This sample has 210,000 or so distinct CDR3 sequences; 27% occur once, and the top ten carry roughly 11%. This CDR3 is built from 15 residues. Germline assignment: CDR1 SGHTA and CDR2 FQGNSA. The V gene lost 5 bases and the J gene lost 4 bases, with 15 bases spanning the gap. The J gene is TRBJ1-5, the V gene TRBV7-2, with D uncertain. The clonotype originates from an adult woman who had mild COVID-19 (a few samples of this study predate the infection). Cell type and time point are not known. Sequencing was done on a sample of PBMCs or a T cell subset sorted from them (not recorded which). As DNA, the CDR3 is TGTGCCAGCAGCCCCCAAGAAGGGAGTAATCAGCCCCAGCATTTT. This translates into CASSPQEGSNQPQHF.